The 3 T cell receptor beta chains listed next were all sequenced from one sample in a study of T cell clusters in autoimmune cytopenias. Each sample's input was around 250 ng genomic DNA, approximately 37,500 genome equivalents. One tube held mixed TRB-A and TRB-B primer pools for touch-down PCR. Reanalyzing the multiplex PCR reads, TCRdb keeps one entry per CDR3 protein, without DNA. The sample has about 4,400 distinct CDR3 sequences. The source material was peripheral blood. The receptors stem from a human donor with an autoimmune cytopenia or autoimmune hepatitis (not recorded which).

Measured by frequency, this clonotype is large. This chain connects TRBV19 to TRBJ2-5; the D call from TCRdb, TRBD1, cannot be confirmed without DNA. Per the germline V gene, CDR1 is LNHDA and CDR2 is SQIVND (reference sequence). The CDR3 runs 17 residues. CDR3: CASSGLRGTGESETQYF.

This chain links TRBV7-2 with TRBJ2-7. CDR1 and CDR2 (germline): SGHTA, FQGNSA. The CDR3 is made up of 12 amino acids. CDR3: CASSLARREQYF.

This clonotype shows up as medium-sized by frequency. The V call is TRBV29-1, the J call TRBJ2-7. Per germline, CDR1 SQVTM and CDR2 ANQGSEA. The CDR3 totals 14 residues. The CDR3 spells CSVGGPEINYEQYF.